This TCR beta chain came from a study of blood T cell repertoires in COVID-19 (dated by TCRdb to the early 2020s). About the full investigation: The collaborator samples originated in the United States, Italy and Spain and spanned the acute and convalescent phases of COVID-19. The repertoires were released in a freely available public database meant as a resource for research on the immune response to SARS-CoV-2. The sample metadata nearly always contained a de-identified subject ID, COVID-19 status, age in years and sex. The prospective study material was composed of cDNA or gDNA derived from T cells, B-cell-depleted T cells, or PBMCs. Deeply sampled blood TCRbeta repertoires from subjects exposed to, actively infected with, or recovered from COVID-19 were included in the dataset. The samples were drawn from two sources: the first 160 participants of the ongoing ImmuneRACE study, and fewer than 1,500 subjects contributed by 6 global collaborators. Where available, HLA class I and class II types were obtained from metadata supplied by the sample provider rather than from assay-based typing.

The junction carries 10 bases between V and J, which are trimmed by 0 bases and 9 bases respectively. The germline V gene (reference sequence) yields SGHNT for CDR1 and YYREEE for CDR2. The CDR3 has 14 amino acids, counting the end cysteine and phenylalanine. CDR3 DNA is the only sequence kept; it has 42 bases, read in frame from the first base. General findings and caveats noted by the study authors: The quantity of clinical and demographic metadata differed by source and by participant and was supplied without curation.

Of note for this clone: This clone's antigen is unknown. Base qualities were left out, and no much larger clone turns up one base away.

Enrolling through a virtual design, the prospective study's participants ranged in age from roughly 18 to 95 years and lived across roughly 24 United States geographic areas. To assign participants to cohorts, the prospective study relied on clinical history that participants themselves reported in a screening survey and a study questionnaire. Recovered participants in ImmuneRACE Cohort 3 were defined as having two consecutive negative NP/OP PCR tests, clearance from a healthcare professional, or resolution of symptoms. Each participant in the prospective study had whole blood, serum and a nasopharyngeal or oropharyngeal swab collected by mobile phlebotomists. Over a 2-month period, participants in the prospective study had the option of providing additional blood draws and questionnaires. Before DNA extraction, prospective study blood samples were shipped either frozen or at room temperature.

The immunoSEQ Assay, a bias-controlled multiplex PCR, was used to amplify TCRbeta CDR3 regions from genomic DNA. As for the authors' bioinformatics: Nucleated cell counts per sample were estimated from amplification of reference gene primers within the assay. To quantify the absolute abundance of each unique TCRbeta CDR3 rearrangement, sequence reads were collapsed and filtered. For each sample, productive Simpson clonality was calculated by taking the square root of Simpson's diversity index across productive rearrangements. TCRdb re-hosts the immuneACCESS table, in-frame sequences only. Its copies lack some clones; in the studies checked, an unresolved V gene accounts for under half of them, and the cause for the rest is not known. That table gives V, J and clone size, and the DNA gave D and trimming. A total of 320,000 or so clones appear in this sample, around nine tenths of them only once. In total, the top ten clones hold 5% of the sample.

The clonotype originates from a man younger than 45 who had recovered from COVID-19. Sequences were obtained from PBMCs or T cells enriched from blood (not recorded which). The chain links TRBV5-4 with TRBJ1-6; confidence is insufficient to name the D gene. Here is the DNA: TGTGCCAGCAGCTTGGGAGATCTTGGTTCACCCCTCCACTTT. Translated, it gives CASSLGDLGSPLHF.